The rows below give T cell receptor beta chains drawn from one sample of a study of cytomegalovirus exposure and HLA in healthy donors. Assay: immunoSEQ multiplex PCR; the TCRdb copy retains only in-frame clones and omits some. This table holds some 270,000 clones, about 80% found once. Sequencing used PBMCs. All receptors derive from a girl aged 2 to 9 in good health and CMV-seronegative. Each CDR3 is given with its conserved first and last residue. D genes are given only for firm matches. Clone size is not always given. Where it is, it says once, few, many or a class for expanded clones.

V gene	J gene	D gene	clone size	CDR3 protein	CDR3 DNA
TRBV20-1	TRBJ2-7	-	-	CSVPGPYEQYF	TGCAGTGTTCCGGGTCCCTACGAGCAGTACTTC
TRBV19	TRBJ1-5	-	once	CASSKLRNQPQHF	TGTGCCAGTAGTAAATTGAGGAATCAGCCCCAGCATTTT
TRBV2	TRBJ2-2	TRBD2	once	CASIAGVSTGELFF	TGTGCCAGCATAGCGGGGGTTTCGACCGGGGAGCTGTTTTTT
TRBV7-9	TRBJ1-2	TRBD1	-	CASSPRQGADYGYTF	TGTGCCAGCAGCCCCCGACAGGGGGCGGACTATGGCTACACCTTC
TRBV28	TRBJ2-7	TRBD2	-	CASSSNGLAGVQNTYEQYF	TGTGCCAGCAGTTCAAATGGTCTAGCGGGAGTCCAAAATACCTACGAGCAGTACTTC
TRBV18	TRBJ2-5	-	once	CASSTAGSATQYF	TGTGCCAGCTCAACGGCAGGGTCGGCCACCCAGTACTTC
TRBV18	TRBJ1-5	-	-	CASSPDTYQPQHF	TGTGCCAGCTCACCGGACACGTATCAGCCCCAGCATTTT
TRBV19	TRBJ2-7	TRBD1	-	CASSLGTADEQYF	TGTGCCAGTAGTCTCGGGACAGCCGATGAGCAGTACTTC
TRBV11-1	TRBJ2-7	-	-	CASSPPGGLSYEQYF	TGTGCCAGCAGCCCCCCCGGGGGTCTTTCTTACGAGCAGTACTTC
TRBV29-1	TRBJ2-1	-	-	CSVAGQSSYNEQFF	TGCAGCGTGGCGGGACAGAGCTCCTACAATGAGCAGTTCTTC
TRBV10-1	TRBJ2-2	-	-	CASGNTRTTQTGELFF	TGCGCCAGCGGAAACACTCGGACAACCCAGACCGGGGAGCTGTTTTTT
TRBV19	TRBJ2-7	TRBD2	-	CASSIAHRTSGAYEQYF	TGTGCCAGTAGTATAGCCCACCGGACTAGCGGGGCCTACGAGCAGTACTTC
TRBV6-1	TRBJ2-1	-	-	CASSASWGDNEQFF	TGTGCCAGCAGTGCCTCGTGGGGAGACAATGAGCAGTTCTTC
TRBV30	TRBJ1-2	-	-	CAWSTMGGAGGYTF	TGTGCCTGGTCTACCATGGGGGGGGCGGGAGGCTACACCTTC
TRBV2	TRBJ2-1	-	-	CATTAGNEQFF	TGTGCCACCACGGCGGGAAATGAGCAGTTCTTC